This TCR beta chain was captured in a study of long-term antiretroviral therapy in people with HIV. Study outcomes and limitations: Blood dating 2004 to 2017 may reflect older ART regimens.

The CDR3 spans 16 residues. The germline CDR1 and CDR2 sequences are GTSNPN and SVGIG (reference sequence). Trimming removed 0 bases from V and 7 bases from J; junction bases left unmatched: 9. This clone was observed once. The antigen remains undetermined. A v3.0 immunoSEQ assay was performed at survey level. Some clones are missing from TCRdb's copy, which holds only in-frame ones; the method was immunoSEQ multiplex PCR. The repertoire holds roughly 15,000 clones, with 75% to 90% as singletons. The V call is TRBV30, the J call TRBJ1-2, with TRBD1 matching 12 bases. The sequence was obtained from a man aged 35-49 years with HIV. Material: unsorted PBMCs, obtained 3.2 years before starting antiretroviral therapy. CDR3 residues: CAWSVLGTGGYGGYTF. CDR3 nucleotide sequence: TGTGCCTGGAGTGTACTTGGGACAGGGGGCTACGGTGGCTACACCTTC.